The source of this T cell receptor beta chain is a study of cytomegalovirus exposure and HLA in healthy donors. Study-wide background: Across some 400 genotyped donors, just over 80% landed in the Caucasian-associated ancestry cluster.

Use of 60 Vbeta and 13 Jbeta primers characterized the PCR. The assay was immunoSEQ multiplex PCR, and TCRdb's table has in-frame clones only and misses some. The table shows tens of thousands of clones, with roughly 70% occurring only once. Overall study results and limits: The study designated 150 to 200 TCR beta chains cytomegalovirus-associated. Reported findings show TCR beta sequences accurately forecast HLA-A and HLA-B alleles in most subjects.

This clone was recorded a few times. Its target is not known. The receptor comes from a woman in her thirties or forties in good health and CMV-seropositive. The sample consisted of PBMCs.

The CDR3 DNA is TGCAGTGCTCCGGTCCGCGGTACGCAGTATTTT. This sequence encodes CSAPVRGTQYF. This chain joins TRBV20-1 and TRBJ2-3; no firm D call. This CDR3 contains 11 residues. Germline V lookup: CDR1 DFQATT, CDR2 SNEGSKA (reference sequence). Trimming left V 5 bases short and J 8 bases short, with 11 bases between.